This T cell receptor beta chain was documented in a study of response to subunit inactivated influenza vaccine. Study-wide findings and caveats: Few additional T cells are recruited per seasonal influenza vaccination, authors suggested.

TCRdb passed the RT-PCR reads through MiXCR, listing each CDR3 protein once. The sample has about 610,000 distinct CDR3 sequences, 12% to 15% seen once; the top ten hold over 8.5%. This clonotype turned up a few times. Its target is not known. V dropped 5 bases and J dropped 4 bases, with 21 bases sitting between them. The CDR3 is 17 residues long. In germline, CDR1 is MNHEY, CDR2 SMNVEV (reference sequence). The clonotype originates from a man aged 45-60 years who received an inactivated influenza vaccine. The material sequenced was PBMCs from blood, taken 12 days after vaccination. The chain links TRBV27 to TRBJ1-5; possible D gene TRBD1, 5 bases. The CDR3: CASSLLSRDGSNQPQHF. The CDR3 coding sequence is TGTGCCAGCAGTCTGCTTTCCCGGGACGGAAGTAATCAGCCCCAGCATTTT.